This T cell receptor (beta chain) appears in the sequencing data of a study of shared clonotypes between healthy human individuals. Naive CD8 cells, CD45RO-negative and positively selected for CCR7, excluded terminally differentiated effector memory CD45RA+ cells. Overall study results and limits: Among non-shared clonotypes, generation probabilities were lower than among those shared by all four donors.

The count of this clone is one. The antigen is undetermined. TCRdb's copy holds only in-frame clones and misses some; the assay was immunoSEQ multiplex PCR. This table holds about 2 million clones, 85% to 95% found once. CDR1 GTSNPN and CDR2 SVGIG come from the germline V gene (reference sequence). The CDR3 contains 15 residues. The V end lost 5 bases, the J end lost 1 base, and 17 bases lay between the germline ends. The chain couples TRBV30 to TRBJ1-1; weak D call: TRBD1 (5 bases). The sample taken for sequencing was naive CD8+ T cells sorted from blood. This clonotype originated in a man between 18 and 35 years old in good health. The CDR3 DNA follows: TGTGCCTGGGCGGGATTCAGGGAGGCGAACACTGAAGCTTTCTTT. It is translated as CAWAGFREANTEAFF.